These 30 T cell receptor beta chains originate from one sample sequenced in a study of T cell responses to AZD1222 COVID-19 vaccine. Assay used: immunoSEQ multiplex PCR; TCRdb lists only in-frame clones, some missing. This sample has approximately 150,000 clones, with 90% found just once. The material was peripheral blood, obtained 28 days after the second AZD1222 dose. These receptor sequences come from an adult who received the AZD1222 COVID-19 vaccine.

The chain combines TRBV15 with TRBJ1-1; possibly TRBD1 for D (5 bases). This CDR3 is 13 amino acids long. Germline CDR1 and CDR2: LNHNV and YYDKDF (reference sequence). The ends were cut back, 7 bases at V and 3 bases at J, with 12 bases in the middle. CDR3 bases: TGTGCCACCAACGCGGAAGGGGACACTGAAGCTTTCTTT. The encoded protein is CATNAEGDTEAFF. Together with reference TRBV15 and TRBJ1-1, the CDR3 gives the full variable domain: DAMVIQNPRYQVTQFGKPVTLSCSQTLNHNVMYWYQQKSSQAPKLLFHYYDKDFNNEADTPDNFQSRRPNTSFCFLDIRSPGLGDTAMYLCATNAEGDTEAFFGQGTRLTVV.

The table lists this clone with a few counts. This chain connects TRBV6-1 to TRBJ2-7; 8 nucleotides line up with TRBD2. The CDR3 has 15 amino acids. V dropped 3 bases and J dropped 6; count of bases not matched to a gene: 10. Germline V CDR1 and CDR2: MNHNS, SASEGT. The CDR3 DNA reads TGTGCCAGCAGTGATGGTAGGGTAGCGGGACCCGAGCAGTACTTC. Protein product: CASSDGRVAGPEQYF.

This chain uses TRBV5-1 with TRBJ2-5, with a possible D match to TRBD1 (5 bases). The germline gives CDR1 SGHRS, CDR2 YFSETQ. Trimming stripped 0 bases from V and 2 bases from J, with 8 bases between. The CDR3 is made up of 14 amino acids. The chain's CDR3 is CASSLGGQQETQYF. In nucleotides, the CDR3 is TGCGCCAGCAGCTTGGGGGGCCAGCAAGAGACCCAGTACTTC.

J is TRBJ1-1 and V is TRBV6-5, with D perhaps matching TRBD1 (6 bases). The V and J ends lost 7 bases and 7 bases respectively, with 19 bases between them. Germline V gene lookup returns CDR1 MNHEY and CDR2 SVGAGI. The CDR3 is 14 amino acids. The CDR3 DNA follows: TGTGCCAGCACCAAGATATGGGGGGCAGGTGAAGCTTTCTTT. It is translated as CASTKIWGAGEAFF.

DNA for the CDR3: TGTGCCAGCAGTCCCATTGTAGTCTCTGGCTACACCTTC. Encoded protein: CASSPIVVSGYTF. The chain combines TRBV12-3 or TRBV12-4 with TRBJ1-2; D is unclear. The CDR3 consists of 13 residues. The germline V and J ends were trimmed by 5 bases and 7 bases, with 14 bases remaining between them.

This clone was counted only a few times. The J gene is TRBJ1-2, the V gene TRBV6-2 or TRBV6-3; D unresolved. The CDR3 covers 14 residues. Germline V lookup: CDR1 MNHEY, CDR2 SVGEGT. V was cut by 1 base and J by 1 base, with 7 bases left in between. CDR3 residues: CASSYYVFNYGYTF. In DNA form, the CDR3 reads TGTGCCAGCAGTTACTATGTCTTTAACTATGGCTACACCTTC.

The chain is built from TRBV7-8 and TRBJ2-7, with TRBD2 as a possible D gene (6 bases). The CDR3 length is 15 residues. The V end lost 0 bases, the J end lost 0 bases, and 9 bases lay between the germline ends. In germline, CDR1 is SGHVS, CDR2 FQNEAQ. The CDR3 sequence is CASSLARRDSYEQYF. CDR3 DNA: TGTGCCAGCAGCTTAGCGCGGCGGGACTCCTACGAGCAGTACTTC. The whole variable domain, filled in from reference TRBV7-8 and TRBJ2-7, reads GAGVSQSPRYKVAKRGQDVALRCDPISGHVSLFWYQQALGQGPEFLTYFQNEAQLDKSGLPSDRFFAERPEGSVSTLKIQRTQQEDSAVYLCASSLARRDSYEQYFGPGTRLTVT.

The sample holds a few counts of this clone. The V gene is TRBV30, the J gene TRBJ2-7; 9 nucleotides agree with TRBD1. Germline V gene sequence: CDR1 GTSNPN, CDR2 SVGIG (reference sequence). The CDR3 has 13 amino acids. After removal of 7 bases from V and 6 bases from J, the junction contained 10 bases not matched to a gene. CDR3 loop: CASYRDRAGEQYF. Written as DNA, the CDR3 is TGTGCCTCCTACAGGGACAGGGCGGGCGAGCAGTACTTC.

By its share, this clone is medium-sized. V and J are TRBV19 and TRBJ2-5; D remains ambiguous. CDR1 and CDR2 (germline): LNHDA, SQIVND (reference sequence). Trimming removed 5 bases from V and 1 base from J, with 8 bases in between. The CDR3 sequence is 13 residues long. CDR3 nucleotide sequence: TGTGCCAGTAGTCCGACCCGCCAAGAGACCCAGTACTTC. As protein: CASSPTRQETQYF.

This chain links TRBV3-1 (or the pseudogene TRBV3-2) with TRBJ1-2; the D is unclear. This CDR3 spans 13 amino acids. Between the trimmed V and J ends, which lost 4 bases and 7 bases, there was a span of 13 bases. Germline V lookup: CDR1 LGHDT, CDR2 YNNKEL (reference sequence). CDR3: CASSRDGVGGYTF. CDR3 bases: TGTGCCAGCAGCCGGGATGGGGTCGGTGGCTACACCTTC.

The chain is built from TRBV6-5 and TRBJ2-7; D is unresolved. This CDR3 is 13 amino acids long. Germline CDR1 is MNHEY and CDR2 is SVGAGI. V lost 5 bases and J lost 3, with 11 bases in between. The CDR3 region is CASSSEGSYEQYF. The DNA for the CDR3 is TGTGCCAGCAGTAGTGAAGGAAGCTACGAGCAGTACTTC.

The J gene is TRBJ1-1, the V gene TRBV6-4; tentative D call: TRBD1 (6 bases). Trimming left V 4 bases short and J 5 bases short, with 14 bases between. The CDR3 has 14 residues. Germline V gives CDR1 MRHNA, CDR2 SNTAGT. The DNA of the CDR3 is TGTGCCAGCAGTGGCACAGGGCGGGGGACTGAAGCTTTCTTT. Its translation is CASSGTGRGTEAFF.

The CDR3 DNA follows: TGTGCCAGTAATCGGAGCCCCGGTGAAGCTTTCTTT. Encoded protein: CASNRSPGEAFF. The chain uses TRBV19 and TRBJ1-1; D remains ambiguous. Per germline, CDR1 LNHDA and CDR2 SQIVND (reference sequence). The CDR3 runs to 12 residues. Trimming shortened V by 7 bases and J by 7 bases, and 13 bases separated the two germline ends.

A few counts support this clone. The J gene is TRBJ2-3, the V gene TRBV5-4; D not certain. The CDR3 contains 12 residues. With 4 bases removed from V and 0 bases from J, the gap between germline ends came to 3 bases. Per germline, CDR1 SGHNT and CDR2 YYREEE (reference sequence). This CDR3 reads CASSPSTDTQYF. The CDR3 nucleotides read TGTGCCAGCAGCCCAAGCACAGATACGCAGTATTTT.

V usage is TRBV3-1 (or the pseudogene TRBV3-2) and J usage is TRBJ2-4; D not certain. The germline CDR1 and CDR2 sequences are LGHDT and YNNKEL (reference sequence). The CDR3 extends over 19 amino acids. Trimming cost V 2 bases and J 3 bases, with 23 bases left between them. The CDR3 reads CASSQPYLDRTRVKNIQYF. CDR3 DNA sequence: TGTGCCAGCAGCCAACCGTACCTAGACCGAACACGGGTCAAAAACATTCAGTACTTC.

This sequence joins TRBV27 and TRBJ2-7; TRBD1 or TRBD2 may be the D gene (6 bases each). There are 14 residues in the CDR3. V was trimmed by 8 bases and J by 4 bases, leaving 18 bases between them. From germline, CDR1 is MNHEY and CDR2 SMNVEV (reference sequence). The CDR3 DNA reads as TGTGCCAGCCGGAAAGAGGGGGGAGTATACGAGCAGTACTTC. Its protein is CASRKEGGVYEQYF.

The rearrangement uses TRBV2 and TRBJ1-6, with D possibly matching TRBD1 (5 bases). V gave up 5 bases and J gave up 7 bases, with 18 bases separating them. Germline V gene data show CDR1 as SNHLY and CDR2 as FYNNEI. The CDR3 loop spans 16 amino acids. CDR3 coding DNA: TGTGCCAGCAGTAGAGAGAAACCGGGGCCGAATTCACCCCTCCACTTT. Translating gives CASSREKPGPNSPLHF.

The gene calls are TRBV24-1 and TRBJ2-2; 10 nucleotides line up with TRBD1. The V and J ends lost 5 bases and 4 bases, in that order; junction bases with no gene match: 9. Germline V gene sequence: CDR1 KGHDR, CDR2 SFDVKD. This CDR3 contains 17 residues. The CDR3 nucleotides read TGTGCCACCAGTGGTGAGACAGGGGGCGCGTTCACCGGGGAGCTGTTTTTT. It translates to CATSGETGGAFTGELFF.

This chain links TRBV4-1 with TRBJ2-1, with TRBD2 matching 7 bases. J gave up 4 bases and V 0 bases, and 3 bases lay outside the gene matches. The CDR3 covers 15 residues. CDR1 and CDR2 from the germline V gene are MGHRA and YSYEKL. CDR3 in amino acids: CASSQEEGGYNEQFF. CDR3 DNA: TGCGCCAGCAGCCAAGAAGAGGGAGGGTACAATGAGCAGTTCTTC.

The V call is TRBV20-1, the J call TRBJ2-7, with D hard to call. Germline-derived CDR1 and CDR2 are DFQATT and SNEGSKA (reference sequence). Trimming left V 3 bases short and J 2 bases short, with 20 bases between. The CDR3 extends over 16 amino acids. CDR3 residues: CSASHGPVPGTYEQYF. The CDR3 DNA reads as TGCAGTGCTAGTCATGGACCCGTACCGGGCACCTACGAGCAGTACTTC.

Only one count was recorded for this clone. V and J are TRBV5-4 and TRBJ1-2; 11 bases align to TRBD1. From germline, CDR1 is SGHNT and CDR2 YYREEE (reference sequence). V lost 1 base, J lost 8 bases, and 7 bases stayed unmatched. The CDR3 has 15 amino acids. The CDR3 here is CASSLTGQGAKGYTF. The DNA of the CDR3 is TGTGCCAGCAGCTTGACCGGACAGGGGGCTAAAGGCTACACCTTC.

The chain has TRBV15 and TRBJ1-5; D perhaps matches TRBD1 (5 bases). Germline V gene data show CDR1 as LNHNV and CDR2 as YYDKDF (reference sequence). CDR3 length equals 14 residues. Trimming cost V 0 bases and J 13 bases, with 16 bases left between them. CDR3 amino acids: CATSRDKVEGPQHF. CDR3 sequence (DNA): TGTGCCACCAGCAGAGATAAGGTGGAGGGGCCACAGCATTTT.

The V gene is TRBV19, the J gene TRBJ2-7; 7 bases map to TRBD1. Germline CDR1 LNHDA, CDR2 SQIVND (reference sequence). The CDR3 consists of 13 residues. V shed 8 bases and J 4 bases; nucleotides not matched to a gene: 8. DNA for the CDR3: TGTGCCAGTTCACAGGGGAAAGGGTACGAGCAGTACTTC. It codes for CASSQGKGYEQYF.

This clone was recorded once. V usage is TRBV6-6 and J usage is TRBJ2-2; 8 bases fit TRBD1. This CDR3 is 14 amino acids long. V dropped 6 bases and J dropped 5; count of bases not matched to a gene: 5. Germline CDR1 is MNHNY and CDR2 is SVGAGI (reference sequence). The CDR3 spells CASRSQGATGELFF. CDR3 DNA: TGTGCCAGCAGGTCTCAGGGGGCGACCGGGGAGCTGTTTTTT.

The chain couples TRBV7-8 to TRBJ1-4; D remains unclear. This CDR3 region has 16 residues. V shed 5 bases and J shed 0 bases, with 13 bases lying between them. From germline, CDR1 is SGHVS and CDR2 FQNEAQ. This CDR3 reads CASSPRQLATNEKLFF. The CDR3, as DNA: TGTGCCAGCAGCCCCAGGCAGCTTGCAACTAATGAAAAACTGTTTTTT.

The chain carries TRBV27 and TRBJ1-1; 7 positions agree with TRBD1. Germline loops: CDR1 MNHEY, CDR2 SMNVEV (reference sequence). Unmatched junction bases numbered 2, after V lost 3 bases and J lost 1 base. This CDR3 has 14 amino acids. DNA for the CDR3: TGTGCCAGCAGTTTTAGACAGGGGAACACTGAAGCTTTCTTT. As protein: CASSFRQGNTEAFF.

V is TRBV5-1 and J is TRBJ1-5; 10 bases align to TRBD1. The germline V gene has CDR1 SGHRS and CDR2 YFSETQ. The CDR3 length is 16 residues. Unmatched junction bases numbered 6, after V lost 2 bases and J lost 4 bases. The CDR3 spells CASSLYGTGENQPQHF. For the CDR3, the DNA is TGCGCCAGCAGCTTATACGGGACAGGGGAGAATCAGCCCCAGCATTTT.

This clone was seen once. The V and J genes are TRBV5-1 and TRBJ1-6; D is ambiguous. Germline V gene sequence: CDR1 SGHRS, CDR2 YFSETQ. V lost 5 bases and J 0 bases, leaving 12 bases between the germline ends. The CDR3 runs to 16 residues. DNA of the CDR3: TGCGCCAGCAGTTTAGGCCCGAGCTCCTATAATTCACCCCTCCACTTT. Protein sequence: CASSLGPSSYNSPLHF.

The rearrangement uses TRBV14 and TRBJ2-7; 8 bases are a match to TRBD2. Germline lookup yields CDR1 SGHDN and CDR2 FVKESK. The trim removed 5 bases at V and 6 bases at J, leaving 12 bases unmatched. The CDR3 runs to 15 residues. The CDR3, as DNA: TGTGCCAGCAGCTCCGAGCGGGAGAGGTTCCGCGAGCAGTACTTC. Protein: CASSSERERFREQYF.

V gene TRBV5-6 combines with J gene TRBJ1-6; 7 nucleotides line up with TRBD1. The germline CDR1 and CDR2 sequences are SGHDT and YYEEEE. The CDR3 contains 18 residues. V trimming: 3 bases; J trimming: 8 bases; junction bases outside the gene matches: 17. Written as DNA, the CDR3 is TGTGCCAGCAGCTCCGAGGGTTTTGAGAGGGGGCACGATTCACCCCTCCACTTT. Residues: CASSSEGFERGHDSPLHF.